Following are 4 T cell receptor beta chains from one sample sequenced in a study of T cell repertoires in cytomegalovirus infection. Using its own MiXCR run on the reads, TCRdb lists one record per CDR3 protein. The sample gives 200,000 to 300,000 distinct CDR3 sequences, 9.1% of which show up once; about 15% is in the top ten. The sequencing input was PBMCs. The receptors derive from a human donor in good health (CMV status not recorded). Some clones in this sample may be carry-over from other donors' samples.

This clonotype occurred many times. For the CDR3, the DNA is TGTGCCAGCAGCTTAACGGCTAGCGGGGTCCCGGGGTTCTTC. Encoded protein: CASSLTASGVPGFF. The chain has TRBV7-8 and TRBJ2-1; 9 bases align to TRBD2. The CDR3 runs to 14 residues. Germline V lookup: CDR1 SGHVS, CDR2 FQNEAQ. After removal of 2 bases from V and 15 bases from J, the junction contained 11 bases not matched to a gene. Based on the CDR3 plus reference TRBV7-8 and TRBJ2-1, the full variable domain is GAGVSQSPRYKVAKRGQDVALRCDPISGHVSLFWYQQALGQGPEFLTYFQNEAQLDKSGLPSDRFFAERPEGSVSTLKIQRTQQEDSAVYLCASSLTASGVPGFFGPGTRLTVL.

This clonotype was recorded many times. The chain couples TRBV7-6 to TRBJ1-5, with a weak D call TRBD1 (5 bases). CDR3 length: 15 amino acids. The V gene lost 5 bases and the J gene lost 3 bases, with 14 bases spanning the gap. Germline assignment: CDR1 SGHVS and CDR2 FNYEAQ. The chain's CDR3 is CASSPGAGNNQPQHF. The DNA of the CDR3 is TGTGCCAGCAGCCCCGGGGCTGGAAACAATCAGCCCCAGCATTTT.

This sequence joins TRBV20-1 and TRBJ2-7; TRBD1 aligns across 11 bases. CDR1 and CDR2 from the germline V gene are DFQATT and SNEGSKA (reference sequence). The CDR3 runs 13 residues. Trimming took 4 bases from V and 4 from J; bases not matched to a gene: 3. The CDR3: CSAKDRGLYEQYF. DNA for the CDR3: TGCAGTGCTAAGGACAGGGGGCTATACGAGCAGTACTTC.

In this sample, this clonotype turned up many times. This rearrangement joins TRBV11-2 to TRBJ1-4; D not certain. Looked up from germline, CDR1 is SGHAT and CDR2 is FQNNGV. V was pared by 6 bases and J by 0 bases, with 11 bases between. This CDR3 region has 15 residues. The CDR3 DNA follows: TGTGCCAGCAGGGCTTCGGGAGCAACTAATGAAAAACTGTTTTTT. This sequence encodes CASRASGATNEKLFF.